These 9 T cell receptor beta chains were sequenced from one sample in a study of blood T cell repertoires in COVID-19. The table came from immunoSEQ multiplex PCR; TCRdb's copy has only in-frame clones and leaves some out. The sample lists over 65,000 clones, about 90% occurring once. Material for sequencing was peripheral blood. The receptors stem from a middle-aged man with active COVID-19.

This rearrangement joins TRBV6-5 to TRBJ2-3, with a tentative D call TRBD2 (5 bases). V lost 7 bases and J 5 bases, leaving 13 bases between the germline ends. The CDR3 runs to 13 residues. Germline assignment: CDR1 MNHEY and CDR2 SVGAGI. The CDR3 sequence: CASTRDNGDTQYF. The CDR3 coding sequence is TGTGCCAGCACACGGGATAATGGAGATACGCAGTATTTT.

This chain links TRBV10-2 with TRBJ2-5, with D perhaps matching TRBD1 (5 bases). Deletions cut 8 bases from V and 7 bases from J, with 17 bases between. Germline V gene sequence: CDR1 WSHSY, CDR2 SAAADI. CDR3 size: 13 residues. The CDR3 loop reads CASGVSQRGTQYF. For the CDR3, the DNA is TGCGCCAGCGGGGTTTCCCAAAGGGGGACCCAGTACTTC.

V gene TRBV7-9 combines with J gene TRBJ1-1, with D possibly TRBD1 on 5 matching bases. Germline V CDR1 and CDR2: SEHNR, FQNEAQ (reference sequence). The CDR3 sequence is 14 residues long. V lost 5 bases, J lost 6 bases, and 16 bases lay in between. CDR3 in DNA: TGTGCCAGCAGCAGCATTGGTCGGGGGTCTGAAGCTTTCTTT. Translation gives CASSSIGRGSEAFF. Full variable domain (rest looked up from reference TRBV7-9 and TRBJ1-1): DTGVSQNPRHKITKRGQNVTFRCDPISEHNRLYWYRQTLGQGPEFLTYFQNEAQLEKSRLLSDRFSAERPKGSFSTLEIQRTEQGDSAMYLCASSSIGRGSEAFFGQGTRLTVV.

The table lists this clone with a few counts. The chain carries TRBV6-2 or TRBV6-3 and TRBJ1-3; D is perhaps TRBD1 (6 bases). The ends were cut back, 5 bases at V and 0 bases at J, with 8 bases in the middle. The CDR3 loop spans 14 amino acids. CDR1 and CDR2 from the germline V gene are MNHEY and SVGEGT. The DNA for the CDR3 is TGTGCCAGCAGTCCGACAGGCTCTGGAAACACCATATATTTT. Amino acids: CASSPTGSGNTIYF.

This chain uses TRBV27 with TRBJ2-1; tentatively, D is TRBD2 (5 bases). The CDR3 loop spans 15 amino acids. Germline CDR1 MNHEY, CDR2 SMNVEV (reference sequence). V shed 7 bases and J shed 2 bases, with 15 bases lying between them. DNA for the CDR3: TGTGCCAGCACCTTCAGTCGGGGAGCCTACAATGAGCAGTTCTTC. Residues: CASTFSRGAYNEQFF.

This CDR3 reads CSVEGQFDGYTF. The CDR3 region has the DNA TGCAGCGTTGAAGGTCAGTTTGATGGCTACACCTTC. This chain connects TRBV29-1 to TRBJ1-2, with unresolved D. The CDR3 runs 12 residues. V lost 1 base and J lost 6, with 9 bases in between. CDR1 is SQVTM, CDR2 ANQGSEA, per germline.

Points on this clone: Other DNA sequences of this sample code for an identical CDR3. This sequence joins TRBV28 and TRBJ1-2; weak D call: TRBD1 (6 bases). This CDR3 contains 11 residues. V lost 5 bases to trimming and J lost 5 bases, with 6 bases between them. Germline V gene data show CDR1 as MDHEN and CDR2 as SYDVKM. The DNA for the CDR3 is TGTGCCAGCAGTACAGGGTATGGCTACACCTTC. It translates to CASSTGYGYTF.

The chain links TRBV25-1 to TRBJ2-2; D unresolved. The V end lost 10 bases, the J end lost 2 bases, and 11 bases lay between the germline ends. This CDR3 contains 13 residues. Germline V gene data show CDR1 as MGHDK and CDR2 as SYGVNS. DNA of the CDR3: TGTGCCACCCAAGCGTTTAACACCGGGGAGCTGTTTTTT. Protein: CATQAFNTGELFF.

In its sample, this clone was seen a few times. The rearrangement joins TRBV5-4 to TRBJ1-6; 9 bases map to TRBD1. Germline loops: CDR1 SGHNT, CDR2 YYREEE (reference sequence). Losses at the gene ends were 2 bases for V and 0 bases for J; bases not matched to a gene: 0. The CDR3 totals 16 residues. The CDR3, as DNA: TGTGCCAGCAGCTTACAGGGGGCCTCCTATAATTCACCCCTCCACTTT. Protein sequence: CASSLQGASYNSPLHF.